The present TCR beta chain was sequenced within a study of blood T cell repertoires in COVID-19. As for the study in general: Sources were T cells, B-cell-depleted T cells, or PBMCs; the material itself was cDNA or gDNA.

Under the authors' procedure: Reference gene primer amplification gave nucleated cell count estimates. Using immunoSEQ multiplex PCR, the repertoire was profiled, and TCRdb retains in-frame clones only, with some absent. D and trimming were read from the DNA, whereas the V and J calls and clone size are those reported in that table. The repertoire holds 90,000 to 120,000 clones, with around 90% as singletons. CDR1 is SEHNR and CDR2 is FQNEAQ in the germline V gene (reference sequence). This CDR3 region has 14 residues. Germline trimming cut 6 bases from V and 9 bases from J; bases unmatched to any gene: 9.

Sequencing input: peripheral blood. The genes are TRBV7-9 and TRBJ2-1, with 9 positions matching TRBD2. This sequence was found in a human donor in a cohort sampled during active COVID-19. DNA of the CDR3: TGTGCCAGCAGTCCTGGTAGCGGGAGCTTTGAGCAGTTCTTC. This gives the protein CASSPGSGSFEQFF.